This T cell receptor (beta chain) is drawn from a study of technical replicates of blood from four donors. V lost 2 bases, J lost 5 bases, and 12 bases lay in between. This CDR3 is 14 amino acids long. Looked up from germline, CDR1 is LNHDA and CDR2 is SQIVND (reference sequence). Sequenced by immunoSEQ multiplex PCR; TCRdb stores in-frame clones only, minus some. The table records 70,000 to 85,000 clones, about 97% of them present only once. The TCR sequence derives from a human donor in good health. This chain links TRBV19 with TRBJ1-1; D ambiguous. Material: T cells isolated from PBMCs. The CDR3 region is CASSIKSGGTEAFF. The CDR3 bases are TGTGCCAGTAGTATAAAATCCGGAGGGACTGAAGCTTTCTTT.